Presented here are 4 T cell receptor beta chains from one specimen sequenced in a study of beta chain features in type 1 diabetes. Study-wide results and caveats: Shortening of TCRB CDR3s, moderate but significant, appeared in all four CD4+ subsets of Type 1 diabetes patients.

Their target antigens are unknown. As every portion of the isolated RNA was reverse transcribed, the sequencing read expressed TCRB transcripts. Some clones are missing from TCRdb's copy, which holds only in-frame ones; the method was immunoSEQ multiplex PCR. This table has 550,000 to 850,000 clones, around an eighth appearing once. What was sequenced was naive CD4+ T cells from blood. These receptors all stem from a young man with type 1 diabetes.

The rearrangement uses TRBV19 and TRBJ2-3; 9 bases line up with TRBD1. The CDR3 runs 14 residues. V lost 4 bases to trimming and J lost 5 bases; unmatched junction nucleotides: 4. From germline, CDR1 is LNHDA and CDR2 SQIVND (reference sequence). The CDR3 loop is CASSTTGGEDTQYF. CDR3 DNA sequence: TGTGCCAGTAGTACAACAGGGGGCGAAGATACGCAGTATTTT.

This clone was counted a few times. The chain has TRBV10-3 and TRBJ1-6, with TRBD1 as a possible D gene (5 bases). The CDR3 totals 14 residues. Between the trimmed V and J ends, which lost 7 bases and 10 bases, there was a span of 17 bases. Germline-derived CDR1 and CDR2 are ENHRY and SYGVKD. This CDR3 is CAIKESGGISPLHF. In nucleotides, the CDR3 is TGTGCCATCAAGGAGTCTGGGGGGATATCACCCCTCCACTTT.

V usage is TRBV5-1 and J usage is TRBJ2-3; 7 nucleotides line up with TRBD1. V was clipped by 4 bases and J by 3 bases; unmatched bases: 5. The CDR3 spans 14 residues. CDR1 is SGHRS, CDR2 YFSETQ, per germline. The CDR3 DNA is TGCGCCAGCAGCATGGGACAGAATACAGATACGCAGTATTTT. Translating it yields CASSMGQNTDTQYF.

This clone was observed a handful of times. This rearrangement joins TRBV9 to TRBJ2-1, with D possibly being TRBD1 (6 bases). Trimming pared 0 bases from V and 1 base from J, leaving 11 bases between. The germline gives CDR1 SGDLS, CDR2 YYNGEE. The length of the CDR3 is 16 residues. As DNA, the CDR3 is TGTGCCAGCAGCGTAGGGTACAGGGAGTCCTACAATGAGCAGTTCTTC. Translating it yields CASSVGYRESYNEQFF.